Presented here are 18 T cell receptor beta chains from one specimen sequenced in a study of response to subunit inactivated influenza vaccine. TCRdb ran MiXCR on the RT-PCR reads and lists one entry per CDR3 protein. The profile shows about 300,000 distinct CDR3 sequences, just over 20% of them singletons. The sample in question was PBMCs from blood, obtained less than 22 months after vaccination. The origin of the receptors is a man between 45 and 75 years old who received an inactivated influenza vaccine.

In its sample, this clonotype was seen a few times. The V and J genes are TRBV20-1 and TRBJ2-7, with a weak D call TRBD2 (6 bases). Per the germline V gene, CDR1 is DFQATT and CDR2 is SNEGSKA (reference sequence). V lost 5 bases, J lost 5 bases, and 22 bases lay in between. CDR3 length: 15 amino acids. The CDR3 protein is CSAPGEIHFRDEQYF. For the CDR3, the DNA is TGCAGTGCTCCGGGAGAGATACACTTCAGGGACGAGCAGTACTTC.

In this sample, this clonotype turned up many times. V gene TRBV7-2 combines with J gene TRBJ1-1, with TRBD1 matching over 7 bases. The germline CDR1 and CDR2 sequences are SGHTA and FQGNSA. The CDR3 sequence is 14 residues long. J gave up 3 bases and V 1 base, and 2 bases lay outside the gene matches. The CDR3 nucleotides read TGTGCCAGCAGCTTAGACAGGGGATACACTGAAGCTTTCTTT. It yields the protein CASSLDRGYTEAFF.

The chain is built from TRBV20-1 and TRBJ2-7; D is ambiguous. V lost 1 base and J 1 base, leaving 8 bases between the germline ends. The germline gives CDR1 DFQATT, CDR2 SNEGSKA (reference sequence). The CDR3 runs 13 residues. Here the CDR3 reads CSARVAGSYEQYF. DNA of the CDR3: TGCAGTGCTAGAGTAGCAGGTTCCTACGAGCAGTACTTC.

The table lists this clonotype with a count of one. V and J are TRBV4-3 and TRBJ1-1, with D uncertain. V lost 0 bases and J 0 bases, leaving 8 bases between the germline ends. The CDR3 is made up of 15 amino acids. The germline V gene encodes CDR1 LGHNA and CDR2 YSLEER. The CDR3 loop is CASSQDWGMNTEAFF. The CDR3, as DNA: TGCGCCAGCAGCCAAGATTGGGGAATGAACACTGAAGCTTTCTTT.

This clonotype was picked up a small number of times. The chain carries TRBV5-6 and TRBJ1-1, with no clear D. With 6 bases removed from V and 1 base from J, the gap between germline ends came to 10 bases. This CDR3 is built from 13 residues. Germline assignment: CDR1 SGHDT and CDR2 YYEEEE. The CDR3 spells CASTMMGNTEAFF. The CDR3 bases are TGTGCCAGCACCATGATGGGGAACACTGAAGCTTTCTTT.

The chain is built from TRBV20-1 and TRBJ2-3; D may be TRBD1 or TRBD2 (5 bases each). CDR3 length: 13 residues. CDR1 and CDR2 from the germline V gene are DFQATT and SNEGSKA (reference sequence). The ends were cut back, 3 bases at V and 2 bases at J, with 9 bases in the middle. The CDR3 region has the DNA TGCAGTGCTAGGGGGGAAAACACAGATACGCAGTATTTT. Protein: CSARGENTDTQYF.

This clonotype appeared once. The V call is TRBV29-1, the J call TRBJ2-1; D is uncertain. This CDR3 region has 11 residues. Between the trimmed V and J ends, which lost 1 base and 10 bases, there was a span of 8 bases. Germline values: CDR1 SQVTM, CDR2 ANQGSEA. The CDR3, as DNA: TGCAGCGTTGAAGCAGGAATGGAGCAGTTCTTC. Encoded protein: CSVEAGMEQFF.

In its sample, this clonotype was seen a few times. The chain carries TRBV18 and TRBJ2-7, with D possibly called TRBD1 or TRBD2 (7 bases each). V lost 3 bases and J 2 bases, leaving 14 bases between the germline ends. The CDR3 contains 15 residues. Germline V lookup: CDR1 KGHSH, CDR2 LQKENI. CDR3 DNA sequence: TGTGCCAGCTCACCGACAGGGCGGGGGACCTACGAGCAGTACTTC. Translation: CASSPTGRGTYEQYF.

J is TRBJ1-1 and V is TRBV15; no definite D call. The V end lost 6 bases, the J end lost 1 base, and 9 bases lay between the germline ends. This CDR3 has 13 amino acids. Germline V gene lookup returns CDR1 LNHNV and CDR2 YYDKDF (reference sequence). CDR3 region: CATSRWENTEAFF. The CDR3 DNA is TGTGCCACCAGTCGGTGGGAGAACACTGAAGCTTTCTTT.

At least ten counts were recorded for this clonotype. The V and J genes are TRBV4-3 and TRBJ1-1; D ambiguous. Trimming stripped 1 base from V and 8 bases from J, with 5 bases between. This CDR3 has 11 amino acids. Germline V gene sequence: CDR1 LGHNA, CDR2 YSLEER. CDR3 residues: CASSQGLEAFF. CDR3 sequence (DNA): TGCGCCAGCAGCCAAGGGTTAGAAGCTTTCTTT.

This clonotype was counted between two and nine times. The genes are TRBV4-2 and TRBJ1-4, with D possibly TRBD1 on 5 matching bases. The CDR3 runs to 14 residues. The V end lost 3 bases, the J end lost 7 bases, and 12 bases lay between the germline ends. Germline loops: CDR1 LGHNA, CDR2 YNFKEQ. The CDR3 loop is CASSQGRLGEKLFF. The CDR3, as DNA: TGTGCCAGCAGCCAGGGACGATTAGGTGAAAAACTGTTTTTT.

The V and J genes are TRBV20-1 and TRBJ2-7, with D maybe TRBD1 (5 bases). This CDR3 is built from 13 residues. Trimming took 1 base from V and 2 from J, leaving 9 bases between them. Germline CDR1 reads DFQATT; CDR2 reads SNEGSKA (reference sequence). CDR3 in amino acids: CSARAQETYEQYF. CDR3 in DNA: TGCAGTGCTAGAGCACAGGAAACCTACGAGCAGTACTTC.

This clonotype was observed at least ten times. The rearrangement uses TRBV5-1 and TRBJ1-6, with D tentatively TRBD1 (5 bases). Per germline, CDR1 SGHRS and CDR2 YFSETQ. The CDR3 is 16 amino acids. Trimming left V 1 base short and J 2 bases short, with 10 bases between. CDR3 bases: TGCGCCAGCAGCTTGCGAGGGGTGCCCTATAATTCACCCCTCCACTTT. This translates into CASSLRGVPYNSPLHF.

This sequence joins TRBV7-9 and TRBJ1-1; the D is unclear. V was clipped by 4 bases and J by 5 bases, with 14 bases between them. This CDR3 has 14 residues. In germline, CDR1 is SEHNR, CDR2 FQNEAQ (reference sequence). Here the CDR3 reads CASSSEGVGTEAFF. In DNA, the CDR3 is TGTGCCAGCAGCTCCGAGGGAGTGGGGACTGAAGCTTTCTTT.

The chain recombines TRBV7-2 with TRBJ1-5, with D unclear. Per germline, CDR1 SGHTA and CDR2 FQGNSA. The length of the CDR3 is 16 residues. The V end was cut by 1 base, the J end by 7 bases, with 17 bases between. The CDR3 nucleotides read TGTGCCAGCAGCTTAGAAGGCAGGCGGCTTATACAGCCCCAGCATTTT. This encodes CASSLEGRRLIQPQHF.

This clonotype was seen a few times. V and J are TRBV6-1 and TRBJ2-7; possible D gene TRBD1, 5 bases. CDR1 is MNHNS and CDR2 is SASEGT in the germline V gene. The CDR3 consists of 13 residues. Trimming cost V 3 bases and J 13 bases, with 19 bases left between them. The CDR3, as DNA: TGTGCCAGCAGTGACCTAGACAGACTGGATCGATACTTC. It encodes CASSDLDRLDRYF.

V gene TRBV12-3 or TRBV12-4 combines with J gene TRBJ2-5, with no clear D. V gave up 2 bases and J gave up 1 base, with 8 bases separating them. The CDR3 has 14 residues. This CDR3 reads CASSLQALQETQYF. For the CDR3, the DNA is TGTGCCAGCAGTTTACAAGCCCTCCAAGAGACCCAGTACTTC.

This clonotype was seen ten or more times. The J gene is TRBJ2-1, the V gene TRBV6-5, with D possibly matching TRBD1 (6 bases). Trimming removed 6 bases at V and 10 bases at J, with 22 bases between. This CDR3 comprises 15 residues. CDR1 is MNHEY and CDR2 is SVGAGI in the germline V gene. In nucleotides, the CDR3 is TGTGCCAGCAGCGTAGTATTAGGGGGTAATAAAGAGCAGTTCTTC. Translated, it gives CASSVVLGGNKEQFF.